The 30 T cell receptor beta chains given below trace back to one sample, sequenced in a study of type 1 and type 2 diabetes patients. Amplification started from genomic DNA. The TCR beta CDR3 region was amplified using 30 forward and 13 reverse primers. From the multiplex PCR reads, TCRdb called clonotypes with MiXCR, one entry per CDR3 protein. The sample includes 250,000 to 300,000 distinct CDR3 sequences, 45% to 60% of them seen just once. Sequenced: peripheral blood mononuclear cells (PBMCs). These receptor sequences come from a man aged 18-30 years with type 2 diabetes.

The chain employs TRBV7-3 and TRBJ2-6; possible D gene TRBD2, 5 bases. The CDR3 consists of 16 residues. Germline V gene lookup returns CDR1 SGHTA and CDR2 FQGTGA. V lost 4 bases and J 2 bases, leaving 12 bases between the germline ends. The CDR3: CASSSARGAGANVLTF. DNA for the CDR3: TGTGCCAGCAGCTCAGCCCGGGGTGCTGGGGCCAACGTCCTGACTTTC.

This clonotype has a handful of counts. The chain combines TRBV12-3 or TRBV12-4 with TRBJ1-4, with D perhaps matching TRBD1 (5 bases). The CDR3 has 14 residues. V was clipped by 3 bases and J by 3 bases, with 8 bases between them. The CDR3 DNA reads TGTGCCAGCAGTTTGAGGGGCTCTAATGAAAAACTGTTTTTT. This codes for CASSLRGSNEKLFF.

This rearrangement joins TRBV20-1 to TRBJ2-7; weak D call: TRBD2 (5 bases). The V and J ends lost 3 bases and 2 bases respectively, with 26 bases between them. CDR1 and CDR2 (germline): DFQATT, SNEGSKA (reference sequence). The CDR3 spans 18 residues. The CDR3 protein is CSASKLPFFERHTYEQYF. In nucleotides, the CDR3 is TGCAGTGCTAGTAAATTACCCTTTTTTGAGCGGCACACCTACGAGCAGTACTTC.

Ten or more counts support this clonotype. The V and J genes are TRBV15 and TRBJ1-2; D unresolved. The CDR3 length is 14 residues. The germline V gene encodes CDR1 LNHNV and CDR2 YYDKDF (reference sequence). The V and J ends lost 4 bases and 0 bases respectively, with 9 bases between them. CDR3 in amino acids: CATSTEGANYGYTF. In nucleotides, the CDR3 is TGTGCCACCAGCACAGAGGGAGCTAACTATGGCTACACCTTC.

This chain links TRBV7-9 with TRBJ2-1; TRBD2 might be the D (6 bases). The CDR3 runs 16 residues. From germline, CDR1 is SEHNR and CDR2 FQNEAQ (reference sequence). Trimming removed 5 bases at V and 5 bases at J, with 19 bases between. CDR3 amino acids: CASSLPNGSPDNEQFF. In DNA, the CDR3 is TGTGCCAGCAGCCTGCCCAACGGGAGTCCCGACAATGAGCAGTTCTTC.

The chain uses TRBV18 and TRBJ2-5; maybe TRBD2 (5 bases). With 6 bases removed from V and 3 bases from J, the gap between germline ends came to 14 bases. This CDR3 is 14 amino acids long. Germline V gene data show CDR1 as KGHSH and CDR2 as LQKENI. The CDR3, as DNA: TGTGCCAGCTCTCTTCAGCGGAGCGAAGAGACCCAGTACTTC. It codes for CASSLQRSEETQYF.

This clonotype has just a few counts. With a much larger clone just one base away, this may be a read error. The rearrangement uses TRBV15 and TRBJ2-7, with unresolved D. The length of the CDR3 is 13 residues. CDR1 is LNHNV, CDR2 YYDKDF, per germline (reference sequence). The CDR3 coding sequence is TGTGCCACCAGCAGAGAGAGGCCTTACGAGCAGTGCTTC. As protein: CATSRERPYEQCF.

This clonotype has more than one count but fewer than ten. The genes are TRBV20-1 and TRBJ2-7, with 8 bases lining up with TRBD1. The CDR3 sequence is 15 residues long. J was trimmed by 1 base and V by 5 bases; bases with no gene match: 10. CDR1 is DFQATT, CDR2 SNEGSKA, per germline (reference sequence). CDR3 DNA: TGCAGTGCTCGAATTCACGGGACAGGTTCCTACGAGCAGTACTTC. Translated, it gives CSARIHGTGSYEQYF.

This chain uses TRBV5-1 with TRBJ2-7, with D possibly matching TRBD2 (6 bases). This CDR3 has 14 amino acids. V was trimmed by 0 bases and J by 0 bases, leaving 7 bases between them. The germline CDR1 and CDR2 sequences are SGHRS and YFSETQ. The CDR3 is CASSLGDFSYEQYF. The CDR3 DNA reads TGCGCCAGCAGCTTGGGGGACTTCTCCTACGAGCAGTACTTC. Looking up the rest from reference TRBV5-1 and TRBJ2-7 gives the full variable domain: KAGVTQTPRYLIKTRGQQVTLSCSPISGHRSVSWYQQTPGQGLQFLFEYFSETQRNKGNFPGRFSGRQFSNSRSEMNVSTLELGDSALYLCASSLGDFSYEQYFGPGTRLTVT.

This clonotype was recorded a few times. CDR3 sequence: CASSQGSEQFF. CDR3 bases: TGTGCCAGCAGCCAAGGTAGTGAGCAGTTCTTC. The rearrangement uses TRBV14 and TRBJ2-1; no clear D gene. CDR1 and CDR2 (germline): SGHDN, FVKESK. The CDR3 is 11 residues long. The V end lost 1 base, the J end lost 9 bases, and 4 bases lay between the germline ends.

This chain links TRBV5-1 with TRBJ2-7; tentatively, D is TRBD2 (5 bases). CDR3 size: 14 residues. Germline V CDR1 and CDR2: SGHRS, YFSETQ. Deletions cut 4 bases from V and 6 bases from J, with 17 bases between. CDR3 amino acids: CASSQEVLAGEQYF. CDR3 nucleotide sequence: TGCGCCAGCAGCCAAGAGGTTCTGGCGGGCGAGCAGTACTTC.

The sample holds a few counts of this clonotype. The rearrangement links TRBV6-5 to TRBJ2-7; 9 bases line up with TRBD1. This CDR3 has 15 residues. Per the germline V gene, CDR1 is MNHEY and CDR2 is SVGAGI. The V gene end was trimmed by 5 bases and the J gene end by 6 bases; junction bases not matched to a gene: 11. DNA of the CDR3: TGTGCCAGCAGTCCTGTTACCGGGACAGGGTTCGAGCAGTACTTC. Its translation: CASSPVTGTGFEQYF.

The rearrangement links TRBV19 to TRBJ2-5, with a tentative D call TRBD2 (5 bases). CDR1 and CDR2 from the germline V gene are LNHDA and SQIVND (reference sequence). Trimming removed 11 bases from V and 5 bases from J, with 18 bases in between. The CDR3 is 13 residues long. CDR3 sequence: CAWSPGGWETQYF. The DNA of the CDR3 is TGTGCCTGGAGTCCTGGCGGGTGGGAGACCCAGTACTTC.

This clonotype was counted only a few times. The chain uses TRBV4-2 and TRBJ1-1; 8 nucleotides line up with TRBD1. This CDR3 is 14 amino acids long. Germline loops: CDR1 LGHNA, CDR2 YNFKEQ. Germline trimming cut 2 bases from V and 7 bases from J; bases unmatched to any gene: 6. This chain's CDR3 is CASSQYGQGYEAFF. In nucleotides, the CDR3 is TGTGCCAGCAGCCAATACGGACAGGGTTATGAAGCTTTCTTT.

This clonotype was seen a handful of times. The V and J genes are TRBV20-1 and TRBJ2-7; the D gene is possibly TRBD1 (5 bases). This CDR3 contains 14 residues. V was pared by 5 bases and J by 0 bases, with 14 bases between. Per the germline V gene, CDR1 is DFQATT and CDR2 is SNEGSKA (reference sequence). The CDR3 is CSAVQDPSSYEQYF. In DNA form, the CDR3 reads TGCAGTGCTGTACAGGACCCAAGCTCCTACGAGCAGTACTTC.

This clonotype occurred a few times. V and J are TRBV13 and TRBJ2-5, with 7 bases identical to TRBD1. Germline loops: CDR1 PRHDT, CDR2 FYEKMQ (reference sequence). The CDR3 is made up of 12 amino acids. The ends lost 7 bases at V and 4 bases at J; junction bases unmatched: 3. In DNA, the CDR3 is TGTGCCAGCAACCGACAGGGAGAGACCCAGTACTTC. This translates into CASNRQGETQYF. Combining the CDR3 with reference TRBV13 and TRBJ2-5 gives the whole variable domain AAGVIQSPRHLIKEKRETATLKCYPIPRHDTVYWYQQGPGQDPQFLISFYEKMQSDKGSIPDRFSAQQFSDYHSELNMSSLELGDSALYFCASNRQGETQYFGPGTRLLVL.

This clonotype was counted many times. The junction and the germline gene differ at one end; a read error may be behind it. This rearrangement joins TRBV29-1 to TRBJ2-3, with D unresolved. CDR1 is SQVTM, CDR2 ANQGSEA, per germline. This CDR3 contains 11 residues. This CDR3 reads CSVGFTDTQYF. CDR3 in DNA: TGCAGCGTTGGCTTCACAGATACACAGTATTTT.

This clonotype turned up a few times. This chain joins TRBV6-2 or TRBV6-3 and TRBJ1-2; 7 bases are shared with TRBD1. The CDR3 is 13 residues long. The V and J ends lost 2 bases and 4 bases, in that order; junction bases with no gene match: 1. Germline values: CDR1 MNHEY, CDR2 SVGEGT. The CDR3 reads CASSYQGGYGYTF. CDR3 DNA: TGTGCCAGCAGTTACCAGGGGGGCTATGGCTACACCTTC.

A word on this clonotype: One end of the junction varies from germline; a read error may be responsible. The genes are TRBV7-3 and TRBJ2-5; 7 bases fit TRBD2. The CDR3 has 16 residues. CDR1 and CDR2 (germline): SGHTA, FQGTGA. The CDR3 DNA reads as TGTGCCAGCAGCTTAGAGCGGGTACTAGGGAGGGAGACCCGGTACTTC. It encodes CASSLERVLGRETRYF.

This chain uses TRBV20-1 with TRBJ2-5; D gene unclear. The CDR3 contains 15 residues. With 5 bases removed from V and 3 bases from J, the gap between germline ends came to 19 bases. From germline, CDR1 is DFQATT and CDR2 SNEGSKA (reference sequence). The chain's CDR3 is CSAYAAIRPEETQYF. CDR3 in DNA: TGCAGTGCTTACGCCGCCATCCGGCCCGAAGAGACCCAGTACTTC.

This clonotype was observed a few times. The CDR3 spells CASSLEAVALRTEAFF. CDR3 bases: TGCGCCAGCAGCTTGGAGGCAGTAGCTTTGAGGACTGAAGCTTTCTTT. This chain connects TRBV5-1 to TRBJ1-1; D is ambiguous. Per germline, CDR1 SGHRS and CDR2 YFSETQ. This CDR3 is built from 16 residues. Trimming cost V 0 bases and J 5 bases, with 17 bases left between them.

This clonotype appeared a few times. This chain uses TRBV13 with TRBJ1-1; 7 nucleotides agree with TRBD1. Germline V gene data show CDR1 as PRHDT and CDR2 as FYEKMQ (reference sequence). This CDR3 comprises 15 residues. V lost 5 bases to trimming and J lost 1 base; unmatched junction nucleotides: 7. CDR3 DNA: TGTGCCAGCAGCGGAATCGACAGGGCGAACACTGAAGCTTTCTTT. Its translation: CASSGIDRANTEAFF.

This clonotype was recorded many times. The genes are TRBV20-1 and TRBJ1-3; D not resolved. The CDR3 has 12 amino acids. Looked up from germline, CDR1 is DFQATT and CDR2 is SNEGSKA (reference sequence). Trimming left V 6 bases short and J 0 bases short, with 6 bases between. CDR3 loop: CSAGFSGNTIYF. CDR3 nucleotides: TGCAGTGCAGGCTTCTCTGGAAACACCATATATTTT.

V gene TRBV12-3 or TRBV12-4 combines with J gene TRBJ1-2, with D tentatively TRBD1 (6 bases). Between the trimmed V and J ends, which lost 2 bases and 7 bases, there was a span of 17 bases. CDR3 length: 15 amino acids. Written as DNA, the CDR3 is TGTGCCAGCAGTTTATTAGCGGCCCCACAGGGTGGCTACACCTTC. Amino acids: CASSLLAAPQGGYTF.

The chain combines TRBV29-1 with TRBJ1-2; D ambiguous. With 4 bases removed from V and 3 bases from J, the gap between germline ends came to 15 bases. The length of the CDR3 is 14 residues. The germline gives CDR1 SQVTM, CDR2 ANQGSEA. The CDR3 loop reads CSVAPERGYYGYTF. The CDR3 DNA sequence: TGCAGCGTTGCTCCTGAGCGGGGATACTATGGCTACACCTTC. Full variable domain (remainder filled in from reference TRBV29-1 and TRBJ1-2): SAVISQKPSRDICQRGTSLTIQCQVDSQVTMMFWYRQQPGQSLTLIATANQGSEATYESGFVIDKFPISRPNLTFSTLTVSNMSPEDSSIYLCSVAPERGYYGYTFGSGTRLTVV.

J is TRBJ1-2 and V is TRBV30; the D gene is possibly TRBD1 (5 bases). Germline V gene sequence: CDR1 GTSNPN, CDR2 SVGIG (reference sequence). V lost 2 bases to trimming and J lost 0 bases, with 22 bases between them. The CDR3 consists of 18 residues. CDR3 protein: CAWSYHQTYRRSNYGYTF. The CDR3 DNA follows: TGTGCCTGGAGTTACCACCAAACCTACAGGAGATCTAACTATGGCTACACCTTC. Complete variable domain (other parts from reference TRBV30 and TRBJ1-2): SQTIHQWPATLVQPVGSPLSLECTVEGTSNPNLYWYRQAAGRGLQLLFYSVGIGQISSEVPQNLSASRPQDRQFILSSKKLLLSDSGFYLCAWSYHQTYRRSNYGYTFGSGTRLTVV.

The DNA for the CDR3 is TGTGCCAGTAGTTCGGGACATACCTCAACCGGCTACACCTTC. As protein: CASSSGHTSTGYTF. This chain uses TRBV19 with TRBJ1-2; D may be TRBD1 (6 bases). This CDR3 contains 14 residues. V gave up 5 bases and J gave up 8 bases, with 18 bases separating them. Germline V gene data show CDR1 as LNHDA and CDR2 as SQIVND (reference sequence).

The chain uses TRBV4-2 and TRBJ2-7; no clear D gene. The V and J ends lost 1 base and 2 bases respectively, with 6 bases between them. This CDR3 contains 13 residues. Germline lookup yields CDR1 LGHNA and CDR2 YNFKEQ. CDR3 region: CASSQGATYEQYF. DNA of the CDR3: TGTGCCAGCAGCCAAGGGGCCACCTACGAGCAGTACTTC.

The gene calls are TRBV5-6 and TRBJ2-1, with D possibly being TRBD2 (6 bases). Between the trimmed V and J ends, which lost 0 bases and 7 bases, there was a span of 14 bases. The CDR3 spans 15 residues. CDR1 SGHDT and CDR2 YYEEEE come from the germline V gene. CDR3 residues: CASSLAGVRLNEQFF. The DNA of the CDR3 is TGTGCCAGCAGCTTGGCGGGGGTAAGATTGAATGAGCAGTTCTTC. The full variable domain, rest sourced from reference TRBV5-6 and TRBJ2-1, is DAGVTQSPTHLIKTRGQQVTLRCSPKSGHDTVSWYQQALGQGPQFIFQYYEEEERQRGNFPDRFSGHQFPNYSSELNVNALLLGDSALYLCASSLAGVRLNEQFFGPGTRLTVL.

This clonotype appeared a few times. The CDR3 sequence is CATSRPAGIQYF. The DNA of the CDR3 is TGTGCCACCAGCAGACCCGCGGGCATTCAGTACTTC. The chain links TRBV15 to TRBJ2-4; D might be TRBD2 (5 bases). CDR3 length: 12 residues. The germline V and J ends were trimmed by 2 bases and 9 bases, with 8 bases remaining between them. The germline V gene encodes CDR1 LNHNV and CDR2 YYDKDF (reference sequence).